This T cell receptor (beta chain) was recorded in a study of OX40 agonist ivuxolimab in advanced cancers. Assay: immunoSEQ multiplex PCR; the TCRdb copy retains only in-frame clones and omits some. The repertoire includes tens of thousands of clones, around 90% of them detected once, and roughly 21% sits in the top ten. Per germline, CDR1 SGDLS and CDR2 YYNGEE. CDR3 length: 15 residues. Trimming took 7 bases from V and 3 from J; bases not matched to a gene: 9. V is TRBV9 and J is TRBJ2-7; 11 nucleotides align to TRBD2. Sequencing was performed on CD4+ or CD8+ T cells sorted from blood, taken in a trial of the OX40 agonist ivuxolimab. The TCR was taken from an adult with an advanced solid tumor such as melanoma, head and neck, liver or kidney cancer. The CDR3 DNA is TGTGCCAGCGGAGGGGGACTAGCGGAGCTCTACGAGCAGTACTTC. Amino acids: CASGGGLAELYEQYF. Variable domain in full (rest from reference TRBV9 and TRBJ2-7): DSGVTQTPKHLITATGQRVTLRCSPRSGDLSVYWYQQSLDQGLQFLIQYYNGEERAKGNILERFSAQQFPDLHSELNLSSLELGDSALYFCASGGGLAELYEQYFGPGTRLTVT.